The clone carrying this T cell receptor beta chain was seen a handful of times. Its cognate antigen is unknown. The CDR3 extends over 13 amino acids. Germline loops: CDR1 SGHDN, CDR2 FVKESK. V was pared by 5 bases and J by 0 bases, with 7 bases between. This record belongs to a study of CD8+ T cells in alopecia areata. Study observations and caveats: In scalp and blood during tofacitinib, many expanded lesional clones persisted. Scalp clonality and expanded CD8+ clones among the top 100 showed significant decreases with tofacitinib. The study also sequences resident alphabeta T cells of normal skin in scalp samples.

Following extraction, RNA underwent reverse transcription to cDNA, which served as the sequencing template. TCRdb's copy holds only in-frame clones and misses some; the assay was immunoSEQ multiplex PCR. The sample consists of 200,000 to 250,000 clones, roughly two fifths of them appearing once. Regarding treatment: oral pan-JAK inhibitor, 5-10 mg twice daily. The sequence was collected from a human donor with alopecia areata. V usage is TRBV14 and J usage is TRBJ1-2; D is undetermined. This specimen consisted of CD4+ T cells sorted from blood, obtained at approximately week 30, from a patient treated with tofacitinib. The CDR3 DNA follows: TGTGCCAGCAGCGTGAGGTCTAACTATGGCTACACCTTC. It is translated as CASSVRSNYGYTF. The full variable domain, rest sourced from reference TRBV14 and TRBJ1-2, is EAGVTQFPSHSVIEKGQTVTLRCDPISGHDNLYWYRRVMGKEIKFLLHFVKESKQDESGMPNNRFLAERTGGTYSTLKVQPAELEDSGVYFCASSVRSNYGYTFGSGTRLTVV.